A single sample gave rise to the 28 T cell receptor beta chains below, sequenced in a study of tumor-infiltrating lymphocytes in primary liver carcinoma. A constant-region primer served to make TCR beta cDNA from roughly 460 ng total RNA. Libraries for TCR beta were built through three nested multiplex PCR rounds, which together made up a slightly modified ARM-PCR procedure. It was with TRBV1-TRBV30 forward primers and a C-beta reverse primer that the first two PCR rounds were run, at roughly 9 cycles each. TCRdb re-analysed the multiplex PCR reads in MiXCR, keeping a single row per CDR3 protein. Of about 120,000 distinct CDR3 sequences listed, nearly 70% are singletons. From about 19-30 mg of unsorted bulk tissue, DNA and RNA were co-extracted together. The sequencing sample was made of tumor-adjacent normal liver tissue. Receptors originate from a woman aged 55-70 years with primary liver carcinoma and hepatitis B virus infection.

With respect to this clonotype: A much bigger clone sits one base away, suggesting this may be a read error. This chain uses TRBV5-1 with TRBJ1-2; no clear D gene. Looked up from germline, CDR1 is SGHRS and CDR2 is YFSETQ. The CDR3 has 13 residues. Trimming took 0 bases from V and 8 from J, leaving 11 bases between them. CDR3 DNA sequence: TGCGCCAGCAGCTTGGAGCGATTCGACGGCTACACCTTC. Its translation: CASSLERFDGYTF.

CDR3 region: CASSSTSGSKETQYF. DNA for the CDR3: TGTGCCAGCAGCTCAACTAGCGGGAGTAAAGAGACCCAGTACTTC. The genes are TRBV7-3 and TRBJ2-5; 11 bases are a match to TRBD2. In germline, CDR1 is SGHTA, CDR2 FQGTGA. The CDR3 totals 15 residues. J gave up 3 bases and V 4 bases, and 4 bases lay outside the gene matches.

The sample holds many counts of this clonotype. V gene TRBV10-3 combines with J gene TRBJ2-5, with TRBD2 as a possible D gene (6 bases). CDR1 is ENHRY and CDR2 is SYGVKD in the germline V gene. V was cut by 0 bases and J by 4 bases, with 15 bases left in between. This CDR3 spans 16 amino acids. As DNA, the CDR3 is TGTGCCATCAGTGAGTCCCCCGTGGAGCGGGCAGAGACCCAGTACTTC. This encodes CAISESPVERAETQYF.

This clonotype was detected many times. The V and J genes are TRBV5-6 and TRBJ2-4; 9 bases are a match to TRBD2. V gave up 4 bases and J gave up 5 bases; unmatched junction bases: 7. The CDR3 length is 15 residues. Germline CDR1 SGHDT, CDR2 YYEEEE. The CDR3 is CASSPMGLAENIQYF. The CDR3 DNA is TGTGCCAGCAGCCCAATGGGACTAGCAGAAAACATTCAGTACTTC. Variable domain in full (rest from reference TRBV5-6 and TRBJ2-4): DAGVTQSPTHLIKTRGQQVTLRCSPKSGHDTVSWYQQALGQGPQFIFQYYEEEERQRGNFPDRFSGHQFPNYSSELNVNALLLGDSALYLCASSPMGLAENIQYFGAGTRLSVL.

As concerns this clonotype: This may be a read error: a much more frequent sequence differs by one nucleotide. CDR3 loop: CASSLPAGVHNEQFF. In DNA form, the CDR3 reads TGCGCCAGCAGCTTGCCGGCGGGAGTTCACAATGAGCAGTTCTTC. The chain employs TRBV5-1 and TRBJ2-1, with 7 bases identical to TRBD2. In germline, CDR1 is SGHRS, CDR2 YFSETQ. The CDR3 totals 15 residues. The junction had 6 bases not matched to a gene; V was cut back by 1 base and J by 5 bases.

For this clonotype: A read error may explain this, as a much larger clone is one base away. V and J are TRBV28 and TRBJ1-1; TRBD1 might be the D (6 bases). The CDR3 loop spans 16 amino acids. Germline CDR1 MDHEN, CDR2 SYDVKM. The CDR3 DNA reads TGTGCCAGCAGTCCACCCTCAGGGACACCCAACACTGAAGTTTTCTTT. This translates into CASSPPSGTPNTEVFF. Complete variable domain (other parts from reference TRBV28 and TRBJ1-1): DVKVTQSSRYLVKRTGEKVFLECVQDMDHENMFWYRQDPGLGLRLIYFSYDVKMKEKGDIPEGYSVSREKKERFSLILESASTNQTSMYLCASSPPSGTPNTEVFFGQGTRLTVV.

V gene TRBV28 combines with J gene TRBJ1-3; D ambiguous. CDR1 is MDHEN and CDR2 is SYDVKM in the germline V gene. The CDR3 loop spans 14 amino acids. V lost 0 bases, J lost 1 base, and 4 bases lay in between. The CDR3 bases are TGTGCCAGCAGTTTATGGGGGTCTGGAAACACCATATATTTT. It yields the protein CASSLWGSGNTIYF.

The rearrangement uses TRBV5-5 and TRBJ1-1; D perhaps matches TRBD1 (5 bases). The germline V gene encodes CDR1 SGHKS and CDR2 YYEKEE (reference sequence). The length of the CDR3 is 18 residues. The V end lost 4 bases, the J end lost 3 bases, and 25 bases lay between the germline ends. The CDR3 nucleotides read TGTGCCAGCAGCGTTGGAAGGGGCCCTACGGGGGGACACACTGAAGCTTTCTTT. This encodes CASSVGRGPTGGHTEAFF. Full variable domain (missing parts from reference TRBV5-5 and TRBJ1-1): DAGVTQSPTHLIKTRGQQVTLRCSPISGHKSVSWYQQVLGQGPQFIFQYYEKEERGRGNFPDRFSARQFPNYSSELNVNALLLGDSALYLCASSVGRGPTGGHTEAFFGQGTRLTVV.

As concerns this clonotype: At one end the junction does not follow the germline gene, possibly because of a read error. The V gene is TRBV10-3, the J gene TRBJ1-2, with D possibly being TRBD1 (5 bases). This CDR3 region has 13 residues. The germline V gene encodes CDR1 ENHRY and CDR2 SYGVKD. CDR3 in amino acids: CGISEQGVYGYTF. DNA of the CDR3: TGTGGCATCAGTGAGCAGGGCGTCTATGGCTACACCTTC.

To note about this clonotype: Its ends do not fully match the called genes, so a read error is possible. V is TRBV5-1 and J is TRBJ2-1; D possibly corresponds to TRBD2 (5 bases). The CDR3 has 17 amino acids. CDR1 SGHRS and CDR2 YFSETQ come from the germline V gene. Here the CDR3 reads CASSARPSGLSCNDQFF. CDR3 nucleotide sequence: TGCGCCAGCAGCGCCCGCCCCAGCGGACTTTCCTGCAATGATCAGTTCTTC.

Regarding this clonotype: At one of its ends the junction is not consistent with the germline gene, which may arise from a read error. The chain uses TRBV28 and TRBJ2-1, with TRBD2 identical over 8 bases. Germline CDR1 is MDHEN and CDR2 is SYDVKM. The CDR3 length is 19 residues. The DNA of the CDR3 is TGTGCCAGTAGTTCCCTAGCGGGCTTACTAAAATGGGCTAACAATGAGCAGTTCTTC. It codes for CASSSLAGLLKWANNEQFF.

This clonotype was detected once. A much larger clonotype is one base distant, so this may be a read error. The J gene is TRBJ1-4, the V gene TRBV28; unclear D gene. The V end lost 7 bases, the J end lost 7 bases, and 19 bases lay between the germline ends. Germline values: CDR1 MDHEN, CDR2 SYDVKM. CDR3 length: 15 amino acids. CDR3 sequence: CASNSIRQSGEKLFF. CDR3 nucleotide sequence: TGTGCCAGCAACAGCATCCGCCAGAGTGGTGAAAAACTGTTTTTT.

This clonotype showed up just once. Possible read error: a much larger clone is one base away. This chain joins TRBV4-3 and TRBJ2-7; 7 bases align to TRBD2. The CDR3 consists of 18 residues. Germline values: CDR1 LGHNA, CDR2 YSLEER. The CDR3 region has the DNA TGCGCCAGCAACCAAGCTGTGACGGGGGGTCACATTAGCTACGAGCAGTACTTC. Translating gives CASNQAVTGGHISYEQYF.

In regard to this clonotype: Being one base from a much bigger clone, this may be a read error. The chain has TRBV28 and TRBJ1-2; D uncertain. The germline V gene has CDR1 MDHEN and CDR2 SYDVKM. The CDR3 has 14 amino acids. Deletions cut 5 bases from V and 5 bases from J, with 15 bases between. CDR3 sequence reads: CASSLDGPPYGYTF. CDR3 DNA: TGTGCCAGCAGTCTGGACGGGCCCCCGTATGGCTACACCTTC.

V and J are TRBV2 and TRBJ2-7; 7 bases line up with TRBD1. J was trimmed by 2 bases and V by 5 bases; bases with no gene match: 15. The germline gives CDR1 SNHLY, CDR2 FYNNEI. The CDR3 consists of 17 residues. For the CDR3, the DNA is TGTGCCAGCAGTCTCATCCTCACAGGGGCGATAACCTACGAGCAGTACTTC. Its protein is CASSLILTGAITYEQYF.

On this clonotype: A read error may account for a junction end that differs from germline. The chain combines TRBV7-8 with TRBJ1-2; D uncertain. The CDR3 covers 14 residues. Germline-derived CDR1 and CDR2 are SGHVS and FQNEAQ. CDR3 in amino acids: CACSLLRDNYGYTF. CDR3 in DNA: TGTGCCTGCAGCTTACTCAGAGATAACTATGGCTACACCTTC.

In regard to this clonotype: A clone one base away is much larger, so this may be a read error. The chain joins TRBV20-1 to TRBJ1-2, with D possibly being TRBD1 (5 bases). Germline values: CDR1 DFQATT, CDR2 SNEGSKA (reference sequence). CDR3 size: 16 residues. DNA for the CDR3: TGCAGTACTAGATCCCGACAGAGTCCGGGGGACTATGGCTACACCTTC. This sequence encodes CSTRSRQSPGDYGYTF.

The chain employs TRBV11-2 and TRBJ2-1; TRBD1 aligns across 9 bases. The V and J ends lost 2 bases and 8 bases, in that order; junction bases with no gene match: 7. This CDR3 region has 15 residues. Germline V lookup: CDR1 SGHAT, CDR2 FQNNGV. CDR3 amino acids: CASSLTGQGLYEQFF. In nucleotides, the CDR3 is TGTGCCAGCAGCTTAACTGGACAGGGGCTCTATGAGCAGTTCTTC.

This clonotype has more than one count but fewer than ten. A much larger clonotype is one base distant, so this may be a read error. The chain joins TRBV6-1 to TRBJ2-1; no reliable D call. Trimming removed 7 bases at V and 4 bases at J, with 5 bases between. CDR3 length: 11 amino acids. Looked up from germline, CDR1 is MNHNS and CDR2 is SASEGT. CDR3 sequence (DNA): TGTGCCAGCACGGAGTACAATGAGCAGTTCTTC. Its translation is CASTEYNEQFF.

This clonotype was counted only a few times. The V gene is TRBV5-4, the J gene TRBJ2-3; a possible D gene is TRBD1 (6 bases). The V gene's germline CDR1 is SGHNT and CDR2 YYREEE (reference sequence). The V end lost 1 base, the J end lost 4 bases, and 16 bases lay between the germline ends. The CDR3 extends over 16 amino acids. The CDR3 loop reads CASSLYQLGGSDTQYF. The CDR3 DNA reads as TGTGCCAGCAGCTTGTATCAACTAGGGGGATCAGATACGCAGTATTTT.

Remarks on this clonotype: This may arise from a read error, as a much more abundant clone is one base away. This chain connects TRBV28 to TRBJ2-3; 8 nucleotides align to TRBD2. The CDR3 has 15 residues. Unmatched junction bases numbered 10, after V lost 9 bases and J lost 2 bases. Per germline, CDR1 MDHEN and CDR2 SYDVKM. The CDR3 region is CASWDWREVTDTQYF. The DNA of the CDR3 is TGTGCCAGTTGGGACTGGCGGGAGGTCACAGATACGCAGTATTTT. The full variable domain, its missing parts supplied by reference TRBV28 and TRBJ2-3, is DVKVTQSSRYLVKRTGEKVFLECVQDMDHENMFWYRQDPGLGLRLIYFSYDVKMKEKGDIPEGYSVSREKKERFSLILESASTNQTSMYLCASWDWREVTDTQYFGPGTRLTVL.

As concerns this clonotype: Mismatch with germline at one junction end may stem from a read error. The chain carries TRBV6-6 and TRBJ2-1; D uncertain. CDR1 MNHNY and CDR2 SVGAGI come from the germline V gene (reference sequence). The CDR3 sequence is 12 residues long. CDR3 protein: CASSYSGAEYFF. The CDR3 DNA is TGTGCCAGTAGTTACTCGGGTGCTGAGTATTTCTTC.

The rearrangement uses TRBV19 and TRBJ2-5, with D unresolved. The CDR3 has 13 residues. V was pared by 5 bases and J by 3 bases, with 10 bases between. The germline V gene encodes CDR1 LNHDA and CDR2 SQIVND (reference sequence). The CDR3 region has the DNA TGTGCCAGTAGTCTCTCTAGAAAAGAGACCCAGTACTTC. Protein product: CASSLSRKETQYF.

Remarks on this clonotype: The junction shows a germline mismatch at one end, possibly a read error. J is TRBJ1-1 and V is TRBV5-6; possible D gene TRBD1, 6 bases. CDR1 and CDR2 from the germline V gene are SGHDT and YYEEEE. This CDR3 has 17 residues. The CDR3 here is CASNTGTGAFMNTKAFF. CDR3 sequence (DNA): TGTGCCAGCAATACCGGGACGGGGGCCTTTATGAACACTAAAGCTTTCTTT.

This sequence joins TRBV5-4 and TRBJ2-1; TRBD1 matches at 7 bases. Germline CDR1 and CDR2: SGHNT and YYREEE (reference sequence). This CDR3 is 16 amino acids long. The CDR3 region has the DNA TGTATCAGCAGCGCGTCTGACAGGGACGGGTACAATGAGCAGTTCTTC. Its translation is CISSASDRDGYNEQFF.

With regard to this clonotype: One junction end disagrees with the germline gene, perhaps due to a read error. The rearrangement links TRBV11-2 to TRBJ2-3; TRBD2 aligns across 10 bases. The germline gives CDR1 SGHAT, CDR2 FQNNGV. The length of the CDR3 is 16 residues. The CDR3 DNA is TGTGCCAGCAGCCCTCGGACTAGCGGAAGCATAGATACGCAGTATTTT. It translates to CASSPRTSGSIDTQYF.

As for this clonotype: A junction boundary mismatches the germline segment, possibly from a read error. V and J are TRBV7-8 and TRBJ2-6; D tentatively reads TRBD1 or TRBD2 (5 bases each). The germline CDR1 and CDR2 sequences are SGHVS and FQNEAQ. The CDR3 extends over 18 amino acids. The CDR3, as DNA: TGTGCCAGCAGTTTACCGGAACTAGATTTGTCTGGGGCCTACGTCCTGACTTTC. Translation gives CASSLPELDLSGAYVLTF.

This clonotype was counted a single time. The CDR3 ends on some other residue instead of the conserved phenylalanine or tryptophan, so this is likely a read error. Because the CDR3's place on the DNA is in doubt, the DNA is left out and the CDR3 is given as listed by TCRdb. The chain carries TRBV4-1 and TRBJ1-2; the table's D call TRBD1 went unverified against the DNA. The germline gives CDR1 MGHRA, CDR2 YSYEKL. The CDR3 comprises 15 residues, both ends counted. The CDR3: CASSQSTGIYYGHTL.